The 28 T cell receptor beta chains reported below all come from one sample, sequenced in a study of blood T cell repertoires in COVID-19. Assay used: immunoSEQ multiplex PCR; TCRdb lists only in-frame clones, some missing. Of 110,000 to 150,000 clones detected, 70% to 90% appear once; the ten largest clones hold 5%. The specimen was peripheral blood. All receptors derive from a woman in her forties or fifties with acute or convalescent COVID-19.

The chain has TRBV6-2 or TRBV6-3 and TRBJ2-1; possible D gene TRBD2, 6 bases. Trimming removed 3 bases from V and 5 bases from J, with 14 bases in between. The V gene's germline CDR1 is MNHEY and CDR2 SVGEGT. The CDR3 spans 15 residues. CDR3 nucleotides: TGTGCCAGCAGTTATTTGGGGGGTCCGAACAATGAGCAGTTCTTC. Amino acids: CASSYLGGPNNEQFF.

This clone has only a few counts. The CDR3 loop is CASSPAPPGPSRGLNYGYTF. The DNA of the CDR3 is TGTGCCAGCAGCCCCGCGCCCCCCGGACCTTCGCGGGGGCTTAACTATGGCTACACCTTC. The chain combines TRBV6-6 with TRBJ1-2; weak D call: TRBD1 (6 bases). The CDR3 length is 20 residues. CDR1 is MNHNY, CDR2 SVGAGI, per germline (reference sequence). V was trimmed by 6 bases and J by 1 base, leaving 30 bases between them.

The V call is TRBV6-5, the J call TRBJ2-7; TRBD2 is a possible D gene (5 bases). The CDR3 covers 12 residues. Trimming took off 11 bases at V and 2 bases at J, with 13 bases between the two ends. In germline, CDR1 is MNHEY, CDR2 SVGAGI. CDR3: CASDGVTYEQYF. For the CDR3, the DNA is TGTGCCTCTGACGGGGTAACCTACGAGCAGTACTTC.

This chain links TRBV11-3 with TRBJ1-1, with TRBD1 matching 7 bases. Trimming cost V 4 bases and J 4 bases; bases outside gene matches: 9. Germline V gene lookup returns CDR1 SGHNT and CDR2 YENEEA. This CDR3 has 15 amino acids. CDR3 nucleotides: TGTGCCAGCAGCTCGGGCGGGGACAGTCGCACTGAAGCTTTCTTT. Residues: CASSSGGDSRTEAFF.

This clone was detected once. The V call is TRBV10-3, the J call TRBJ2-3; tentatively, D is TRBD1 (6 bases). V lost 8 bases and J 11 bases, leaving 14 bases between the germline ends. The CDR3 loop spans 11 amino acids. CDR1 is ENHRY and CDR2 is SYGVKD in the germline V gene. CDR3 in DNA: TGTGCCATCGCAGGGGATGGGAGGCAGTATTTT. It yields the protein CAIAGDGRQYF.

This rearrangement joins TRBV24-1 to TRBJ1-2; 9 nucleotides match TRBD1. CDR3 length equals 15 residues. The junction had 8 bases not matched to a gene; V was cut back by 3 bases and J by 7 bases. Germline V CDR1 and CDR2: KGHDR, SFDVKD. The CDR3 DNA is TGTGCCACCAGTGATCCGGGACAGGGTAAAGCTGGCTACACCTTC. Its translation is CATSDPGQGKAGYTF.

This rearrangement joins TRBV6-6 to TRBJ1-2; TRBD1 might be the D (5 bases). V lost 8 bases and J 7 bases, leaving 17 bases between the germline ends. The CDR3 length is 13 residues. Germline V gives CDR1 MNHNY, CDR2 SVGAGI (reference sequence). The DNA for the CDR3 is TGTGCCAGCTTCGATCGGGGGTTCGGTGGCTACACCTTC. Residues: CASFDRGFGGYTF.

The rearrangement joins TRBV6-6 to TRBJ1-2; D is perhaps TRBD1 (5 bases). V was trimmed by 3 bases and J by 10 bases, leaving 15 bases between them. The CDR3 spans 13 residues. Germline CDR1 MNHNY, CDR2 SVGAGI (reference sequence). Here the CDR3 DNA reads TGTGCCAGCAGTTATCCCGGACGGGGGAACTACACCTTC. It yields the protein CASSYPGRGNYTF.

J is TRBJ2-3 and V is TRBV3-1 (or the pseudogene TRBV3-2); D is perhaps TRBD1 (6 bases). CDR3 size: 15 residues. CDR1 is LGHDT and CDR2 is YNNKEL in the germline V gene (reference sequence). Trimming cost V 5 bases and J 0 bases, with 12 bases left between them. CDR3 nucleotides: TGTGCCAGCAGCAGGGACACGGTGAGCACAGATACGCAGTATTTT. Its protein product is CASSRDTVSTDTQYF.

V and J are TRBV11-1 and TRBJ1-1; 10 bases agree with TRBD1. CDR3 size: 13 residues. Per the germline V gene, CDR1 is SGHAT and CDR2 is FQDESV (reference sequence). Trimming cost V 5 bases and J 7 bases; bases outside gene matches: 4. CDR3 sequence reads: CASSPRTGGEAFF. For the CDR3, the DNA is TGTGCCAGCAGCCCAAGGACAGGGGGTGAAGCTTTCTTT.

This chain links TRBV7-6 with TRBJ2-3, with D possibly matching TRBD2 (5 bases). This CDR3 has 17 amino acids. The germline CDR1 and CDR2 sequences are SGHVS and FNYEAQ. Trimming took off 1 base at V and 6 bases at J, with 20 bases between the two ends. The CDR3 nucleotides read TGTGCCAGCAGCTTAGGGTCAGGACTCTCCTATTGGGATACGCAGTATTTT. It encodes CASSLGSGLSYWDTQYF.

The chain recombines TRBV7-9 with TRBJ2-5; D unclear. Trimming shortened V by 8 bases and J by 5 bases, and 6 bases separated the two germline ends. The CDR3 is made up of 10 amino acids. Germline CDR1 is SEHNR and CDR2 is FQNEAQ (reference sequence). DNA of the CDR3: TGTGCCAGCGGAGTCGAGACCCAGTACTTC. Encoded protein: CASGVETQYF. Full variable domain (rest looked up from reference TRBV7-9 and TRBJ2-5): DTGVSQNPRHKITKRGQNVTFRCDPISEHNRLYWYRQTLGQGPEFLTYFQNEAQLEKSRLLSDRFSAERPKGSFSTLEIQRTEQGDSAMYLCASGVETQYFGPGTRLLVL.

The chain uses TRBV27 and TRBJ1-2, with D uncertain. The CDR3 runs to 13 residues. V was cut by 2 bases and J by 8 bases, with 12 bases left in between. CDR1 and CDR2 (germline): MNHEY, SMNVEV (reference sequence). CDR3 in amino acids: CASSLRTGIGYTF. The CDR3 nucleotides are TGTGCCAGCAGTTTACGGACGGGGATCGGCTACACCTTC.

The V call is TRBV18, the J call TRBJ1-1; tentatively, D is TRBD1 (6 bases). V lost 2 bases and J 1 base, leaving 8 bases between the germline ends. From germline, CDR1 is KGHSH and CDR2 LQKENI. There are 14 residues in the CDR3. The CDR3 here is CASSPGDKNTEAFF. For the CDR3, the DNA is TGTGCCAGCTCACCAGGGGACAAGAACACTGAAGCTTTCTTT.

This chain connects TRBV7-9 to TRBJ1-5; 7 nucleotides match TRBD1. V lost 3 bases and J lost 3; bases outside the gene matches: 5. The CDR3 runs 15 residues. Germline CDR1 SEHNR, CDR2 FQNEAQ (reference sequence). CDR3 DNA sequence: TGTGCCAGCAGCTTCTCCGGGACAGTCAATCAGCCCCAGCATTTT. Translated, it gives CASSFSGTVNQPQHF.

The rearrangement links TRBV7-3 to TRBJ1-1; TRBD1 is a possible D gene (5 bases). Trimming removed 5 bases from V and 4 bases from J, with 20 bases in between. The CDR3 length is 16 residues. Per germline, CDR1 SGHTA and CDR2 FQGTGA. The CDR3 coding sequence is TGTGCCAGCAGCCCAGGACCCGTGGGAGGGGTCACTGAAGCTTTCTTT. It is translated as CASSPGPVGGVTEAFF.

V is TRBV7-9 and J is TRBJ1-2, with unresolved D. The CDR3 extends over 15 amino acids. V shed 5 bases and J shed 5 bases, with 18 bases lying between them. Germline values: CDR1 SEHNR, CDR2 FQNEAQ (reference sequence). The CDR3 DNA is TGTGCCAGCAGCCCGGGATACGACGGACTATATGGCTACACCTTC. This sequence encodes CASSPGYDGLYGYTF.

The J gene is TRBJ2-1, the V gene TRBV19, with 10 positions matching TRBD2. The length of the CDR3 is 16 residues. Germline V lookup: CDR1 LNHDA, CDR2 SQIVND (reference sequence). The junction had 8 bases not matched to a gene; V was cut back by 3 bases and J by 6 bases. CDR3 residues: CASSIERGGRVNEQFF. The CDR3 DNA follows: TGTGCCAGTAGTATTGAGCGGGGGGGCCGTGTCAATGAGCAGTTCTTC. Based on the CDR3 plus reference TRBV19 and TRBJ2-1, the full variable domain is DGGITQSPKYLFRKEGQNVTLSCEQNLNHDAMYWYRQDPGQGLRLIYYSQIVNDFQKGDIAEGYSVSREKKESFPLTVTSAQKNPTAFYLCASSIERGGRVNEQFFGPGTRLTVL.

This sequence joins TRBV29-1 and TRBJ1-3; D call uncertain. V was trimmed by 3 bases and J by 4 bases, leaving 4 bases between them. CDR3 length equals 11 residues. Germline V CDR1 and CDR2: SQVTM, ANQGSEA. The CDR3 DNA reads TGCAGCGTTGAGCAGGGAAACACCATATATTTT. Translated: CSVEQGNTIYF.

The chain is built from TRBV10-3 and TRBJ1-5; D may be TRBD1 (6 bases). The germline CDR1 and CDR2 sequences are ENHRY and SYGVKD. The CDR3 sequence is 15 residues long. Between the trimmed V and J ends, which lost 3 bases and 7 bases, there was a span of 16 bases. The DNA of the CDR3 is TGTGCCATCAGTGACCCGGACAGTTTAAGCCAGCCCCAGCATTTT. This gives the protein CAISDPDSLSQPQHF.

The chain employs TRBV12-3 or TRBV12-4 and TRBJ2-7; D ambiguous. CDR3 length equals 12 residues. Between the trimmed V and J ends, which lost 6 bases and 7 bases, there was a span of 13 bases. This CDR3 reads CASSQSLWEQYF. The CDR3 bases are TGTGCCAGCAGCCAGTCCCTTTGGGAGCAGTACTTC.

The chain recombines TRBV19 with TRBJ2-5; 7 bases match TRBD1. The V segment lost 6 bases and the J segment 3 bases; nucleotides outside the gene matches: 7. The CDR3 runs 14 residues. Per the germline V gene, CDR1 is LNHDA and CDR2 is SQIVND (reference sequence). CDR3 protein: CASSPGTVEETQYF. The CDR3 DNA reads TGTGCCAGTAGCCCCGGGACAGTAGAAGAGACCCAGTACTTC.

V gene TRBV3-1 (or the pseudogene TRBV3-2) combines with J gene TRBJ2-7; 9 bases are shared with TRBD1. With V trimmed by 2 bases and J by 5 bases, 10 bases remained unmatched. Per the germline V gene, CDR1 is LGHDT and CDR2 is YNNKEL (reference sequence). This CDR3 contains 16 residues. The CDR3 loop is CASSQYRDRVVDEQYF. CDR3 DNA: TGTGCCAGCAGCCAATACCGGGACAGGGTTGTCGACGAGCAGTACTTC.

V is TRBV7-2 and J is TRBJ2-7; a weak D match, TRBD2 (6 bases). CDR3 size: 15 residues. Germline CDR1 reads SGHTA; CDR2 reads FQGNSA. Trimming shortened V by 2 bases and J by 1 base, and 12 bases separated the two germline ends. The CDR3 DNA reads TGTGCCAGCAGCTTAACTACGGAGGGATCCTACGAGCAGTACTTC. Amino acid sequence: CASSLTTEGSYEQYF.

Here the CDR3 DNA reads TGCGCCAGCAGCGAAGGCCTACAGGGAGTGGCCACTGAAGCTTTCTTT. This sequence encodes CASSEGLQGVATEAFF. The chain has TRBV4-3 and TRBJ1-1; possibly TRBD1 for D (6 bases). CDR1 and CDR2 (germline): LGHNA, YSLEER. With 5 bases removed from V and 4 bases from J, the gap between germline ends came to 20 bases. The CDR3 contains 16 residues.

Turning to this clone: The sample carries other DNA sequences with the same CDR3. V and J are TRBV28 and TRBJ1-1; D is possibly TRBD1 (6 bases). The V gene lost 5 bases and the J gene lost 3 bases, with 7 bases spanning the gap. This CDR3 has 12 residues. CDR1 MDHEN and CDR2 SYDVKM come from the germline V gene. The CDR3 spells CASSRQDTEAFF. CDR3 sequence (DNA): TGTGCCAGCAGTAGACAGGACACTGAAGCTTTCTTT.

In this sample, this clone turned up many times. This chain connects TRBV9 to TRBJ2-2; maybe TRBD1 (6 bases). Germline V lookup: CDR1 SGDLS, CDR2 YYNGEE. V shed 0 bases and J shed 6 bases, with 12 bases lying between them. The CDR3 extends over 15 amino acids. The CDR3 coding sequence is TGTGCCAGCAGCGTAGAGACAGGCTTGGCCGGGGAGCTGTTTTTT. It specifies CASSVETGLAGELFF.

The chain carries TRBV27 and TRBJ1-6; 8 nucleotides line up with TRBD1. Germline V CDR1 and CDR2: MNHEY, SMNVEV (reference sequence). The CDR3 consists of 14 residues. With 3 bases clipped from V and 10 bases from J, the junction kept 5 bases outside the gene matches. CDR3: CASSFGQGVSPLHF. The CDR3 DNA follows: TGTGCCAGCAGTTTTGGACAGGGTGTCTCACCCCTCCACTTT.